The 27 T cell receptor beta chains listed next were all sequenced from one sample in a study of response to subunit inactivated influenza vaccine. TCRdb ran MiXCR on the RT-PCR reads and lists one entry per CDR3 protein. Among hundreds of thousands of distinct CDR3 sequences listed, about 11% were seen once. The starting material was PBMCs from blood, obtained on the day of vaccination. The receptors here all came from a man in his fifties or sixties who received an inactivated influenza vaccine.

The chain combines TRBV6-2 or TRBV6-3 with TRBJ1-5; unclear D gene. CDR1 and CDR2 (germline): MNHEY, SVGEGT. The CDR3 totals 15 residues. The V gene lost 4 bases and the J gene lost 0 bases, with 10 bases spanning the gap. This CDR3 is CASSSLTASNQPQHF. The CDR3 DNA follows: TGTGCCAGCAGTTCCCTGACCGCTAGCAATCAGCCCCAGCATTTT.

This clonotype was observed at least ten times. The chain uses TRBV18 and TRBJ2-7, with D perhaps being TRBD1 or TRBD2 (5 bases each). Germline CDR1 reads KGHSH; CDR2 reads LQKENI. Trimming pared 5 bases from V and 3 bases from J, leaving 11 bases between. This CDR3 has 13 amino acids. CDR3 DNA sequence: TGTGCCAGCTCATCCGGGACGAGCTACGAGCAGTACTTC. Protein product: CASSSGTSYEQYF.

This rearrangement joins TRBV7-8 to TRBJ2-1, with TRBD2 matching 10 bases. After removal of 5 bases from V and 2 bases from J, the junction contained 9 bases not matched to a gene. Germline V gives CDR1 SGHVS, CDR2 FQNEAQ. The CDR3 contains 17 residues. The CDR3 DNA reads TGTGCCAGCAGCCTAGGGGGAGCGGGAGGGCCCTACAATGAGCAGTTCTTC. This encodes CASSLGGAGGPYNEQFF.

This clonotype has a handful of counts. The CDR3 loop reads CASSQDSVGNTIYF. In nucleotides, the CDR3 is TGCGCCAGCAGCCAAGATTCAGTCGGAAACACCATATATTTT. V usage is TRBV4-1 and J usage is TRBJ1-3; D is unclear. The V and J ends lost 0 bases and 4 bases respectively, with 7 bases between them. Per the germline V gene, CDR1 is MGHRA and CDR2 is YSYEKL. The CDR3 extends over 14 amino acids.

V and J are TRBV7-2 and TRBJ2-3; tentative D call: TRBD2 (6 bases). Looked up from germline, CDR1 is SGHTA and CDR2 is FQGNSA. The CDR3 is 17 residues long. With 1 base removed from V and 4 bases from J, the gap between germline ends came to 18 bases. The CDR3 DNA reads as TGTGCCAGCAGCTTAGTTCGGCGGGAAGTCCTTCCAGATACGCAGTATTTT. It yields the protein CASSLVRREVLPDTQYF.

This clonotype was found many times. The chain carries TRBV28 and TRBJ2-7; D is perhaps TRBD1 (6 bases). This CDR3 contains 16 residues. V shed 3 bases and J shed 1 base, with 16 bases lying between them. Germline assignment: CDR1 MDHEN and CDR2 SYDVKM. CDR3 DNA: TGTGCCAGCAGTTTTCGACTGGACAGTCTGTCCTACGAGCAGTACTTC. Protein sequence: CASSFRLDSLSYEQYF.

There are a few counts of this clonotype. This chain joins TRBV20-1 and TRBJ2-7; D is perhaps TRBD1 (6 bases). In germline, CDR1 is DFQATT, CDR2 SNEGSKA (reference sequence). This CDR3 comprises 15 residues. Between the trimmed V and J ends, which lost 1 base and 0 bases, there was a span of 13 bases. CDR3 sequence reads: CSARAGTTSSYEQYF. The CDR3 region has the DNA TGCAGTGCTAGAGCCGGGACAACGAGCTCCTACGAGCAGTACTTC.

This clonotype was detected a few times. DNA of the CDR3: TGTGCTAGTGGTTCGACCGGTTTGGATACGCAGTATTTT. Protein product: CASGSTGLDTQYF. The genes are TRBV12-5 and TRBJ2-3, with D unclear. V was clipped by 4 bases and J by 6 bases, with 11 bases between them. From germline, CDR1 is LGHNT and CDR2 FRNRAP. There are 13 residues in the CDR3. Complete variable domain (other parts from reference TRBV12-5 and TRBJ2-3): DARVTQTPRHKVTEMGQEVTMRCQPILGHNTVFWYRQTMMQGLELLAYFRNRAPLDDSGMPKDRFSAEMPDATLATLKIQPSEPRDSAVYFCASGSTGLDTQYFGPGTRLTVL.

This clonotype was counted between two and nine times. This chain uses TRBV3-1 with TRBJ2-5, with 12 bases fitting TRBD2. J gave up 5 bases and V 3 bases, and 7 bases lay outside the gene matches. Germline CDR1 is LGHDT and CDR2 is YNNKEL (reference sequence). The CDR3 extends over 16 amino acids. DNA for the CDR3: TGTGCCAGCAGCCAGTTCCTAGCGGGGGGGCCGGAGACCCAGTACTTC. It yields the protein CASSQFLAGGPETQYF.

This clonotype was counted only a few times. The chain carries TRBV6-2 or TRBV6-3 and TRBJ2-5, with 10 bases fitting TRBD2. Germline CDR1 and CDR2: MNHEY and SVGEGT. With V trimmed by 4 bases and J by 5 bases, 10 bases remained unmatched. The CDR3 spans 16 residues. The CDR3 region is CASSSIAGGFGETQYF. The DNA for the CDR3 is TGTGCCAGCAGTTCTATAGCGGGAGGCTTCGGGGAGACCCAGTACTTC.

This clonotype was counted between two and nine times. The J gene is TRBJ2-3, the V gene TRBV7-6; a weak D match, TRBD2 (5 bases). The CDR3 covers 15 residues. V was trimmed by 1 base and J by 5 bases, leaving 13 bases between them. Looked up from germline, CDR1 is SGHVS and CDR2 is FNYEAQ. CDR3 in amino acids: CASSLVRGSGDTQYF. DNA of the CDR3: TGTGCCAGCAGCTTAGTCCGGGGTTCTGGAGATACGCAGTATTTT.

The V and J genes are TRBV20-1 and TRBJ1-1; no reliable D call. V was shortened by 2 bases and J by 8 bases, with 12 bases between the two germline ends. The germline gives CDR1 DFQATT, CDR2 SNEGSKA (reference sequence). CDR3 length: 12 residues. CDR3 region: CSARMAAFEAFF. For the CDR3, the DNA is TGCAGTGCTAGAATGGCGGCCTTCGAAGCTTTCTTT.

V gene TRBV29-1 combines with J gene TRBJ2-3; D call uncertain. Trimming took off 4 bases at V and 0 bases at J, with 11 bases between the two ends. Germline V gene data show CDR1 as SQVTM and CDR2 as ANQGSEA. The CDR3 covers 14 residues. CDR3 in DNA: TGCAGCGTTGTCGCCAGGCGAAGCACAGATACGCAGTATTTT. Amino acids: CSVVARRSTDTQYF.

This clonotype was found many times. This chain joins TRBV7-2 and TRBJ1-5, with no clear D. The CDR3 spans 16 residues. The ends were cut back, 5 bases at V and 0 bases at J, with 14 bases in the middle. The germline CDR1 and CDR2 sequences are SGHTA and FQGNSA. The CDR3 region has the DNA TGTGCCAGCAGCCTAGGCGGACCTCTTAGCAATCAGCCCCAGCATTTT. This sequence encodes CASSLGGPLSNQPQHF.

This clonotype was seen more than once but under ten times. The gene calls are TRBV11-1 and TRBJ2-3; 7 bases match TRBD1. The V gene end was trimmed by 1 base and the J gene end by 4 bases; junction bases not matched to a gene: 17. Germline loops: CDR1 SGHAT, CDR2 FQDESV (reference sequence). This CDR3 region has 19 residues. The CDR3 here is CASSLGYDLRQGPADTQYF. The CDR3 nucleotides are TGTGCCAGCAGCTTAGGATATGACCTTCGACAGGGACCGGCAGATACGCAGTATTTT. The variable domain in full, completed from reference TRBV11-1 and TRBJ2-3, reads EAEVAQSPRYKITEKSQAVAFWCDPISGHATLYWYRQILGQGPELLVQFQDESVVDDSQLPKDRFSAERLKGVDSTLKIQPAELGDSAMYLCASSLGYDLRQGPADTQYFGPGTRLTVL.

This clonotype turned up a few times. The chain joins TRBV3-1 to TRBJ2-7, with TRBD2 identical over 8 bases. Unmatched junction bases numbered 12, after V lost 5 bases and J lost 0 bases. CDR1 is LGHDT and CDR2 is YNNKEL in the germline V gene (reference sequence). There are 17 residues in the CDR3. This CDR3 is CASSWDRREANSYEQYF. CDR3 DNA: TGTGCCAGCAGCTGGGATAGGCGGGAGGCCAACTCCTACGAGCAGTACTTC.

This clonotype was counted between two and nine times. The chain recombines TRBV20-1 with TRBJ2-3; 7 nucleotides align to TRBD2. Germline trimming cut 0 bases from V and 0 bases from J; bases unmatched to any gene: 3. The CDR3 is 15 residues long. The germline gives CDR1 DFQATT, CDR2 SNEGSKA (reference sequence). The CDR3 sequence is CSARDPLASTDTQYF. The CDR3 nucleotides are TGCAGTGCTAGAGATCCACTAGCGAGCACAGATACGCAGTATTTT.

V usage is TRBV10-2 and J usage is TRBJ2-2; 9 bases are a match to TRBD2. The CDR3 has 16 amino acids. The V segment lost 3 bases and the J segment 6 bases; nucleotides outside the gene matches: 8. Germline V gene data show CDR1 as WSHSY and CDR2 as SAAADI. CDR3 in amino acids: CASSDFGGGGPGELFF. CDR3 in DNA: TGCGCCAGCAGTGATTTTGGCGGGGGGGGCCCCGGGGAGCTGTTTTTT.

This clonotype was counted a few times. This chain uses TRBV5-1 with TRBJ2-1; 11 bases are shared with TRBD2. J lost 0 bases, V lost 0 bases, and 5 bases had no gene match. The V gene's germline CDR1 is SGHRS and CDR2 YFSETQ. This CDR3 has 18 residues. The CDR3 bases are TGCGCCAGCAGCTTGGAGGGACTAGCGGTGAGCTCCTACAATGAGCAGTTCTTC. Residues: CASSLEGLAVSSYNEQFF.

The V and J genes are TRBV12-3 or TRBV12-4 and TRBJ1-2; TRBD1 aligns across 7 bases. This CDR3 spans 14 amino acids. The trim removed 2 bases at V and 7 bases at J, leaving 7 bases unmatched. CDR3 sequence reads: CASSLMTGTAGYTF. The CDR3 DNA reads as TGTGCCAGCAGTTTAATGACAGGGACTGCTGGCTACACCTTC.

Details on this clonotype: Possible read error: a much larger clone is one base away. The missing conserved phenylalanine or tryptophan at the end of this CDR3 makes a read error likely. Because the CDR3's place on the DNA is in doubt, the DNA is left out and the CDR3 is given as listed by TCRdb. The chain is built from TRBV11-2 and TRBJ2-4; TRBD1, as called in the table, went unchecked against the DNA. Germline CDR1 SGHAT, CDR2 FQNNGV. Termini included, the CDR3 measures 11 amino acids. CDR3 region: CASSLGGRVDL.

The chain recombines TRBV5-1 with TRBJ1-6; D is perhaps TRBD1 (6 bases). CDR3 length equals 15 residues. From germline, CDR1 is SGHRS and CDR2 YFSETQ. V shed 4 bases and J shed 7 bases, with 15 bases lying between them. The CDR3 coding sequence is TGCGCCAGCAGCCCGACAGGATCGGGGAATTCACCCCTCCACTTT. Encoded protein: CASSPTGSGNSPLHF.

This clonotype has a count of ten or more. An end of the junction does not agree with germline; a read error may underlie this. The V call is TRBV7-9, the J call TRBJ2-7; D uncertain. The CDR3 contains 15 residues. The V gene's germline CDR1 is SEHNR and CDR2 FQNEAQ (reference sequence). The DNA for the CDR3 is TGTGCCAGCGGCTTACCTTCACACTCCTCCTACGAGCAGTACTTC. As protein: CASGLPSHSSYEQYF.

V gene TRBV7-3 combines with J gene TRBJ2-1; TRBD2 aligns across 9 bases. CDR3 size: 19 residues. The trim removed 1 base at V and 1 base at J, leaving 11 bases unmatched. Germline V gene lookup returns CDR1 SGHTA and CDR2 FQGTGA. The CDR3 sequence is CASSLRNDLAGVSYNEQFF. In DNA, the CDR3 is TGTGCCAGCAGCTTAAGGAACGACTTAGCGGGAGTGTCCTACAATGAGCAGTTCTTC.

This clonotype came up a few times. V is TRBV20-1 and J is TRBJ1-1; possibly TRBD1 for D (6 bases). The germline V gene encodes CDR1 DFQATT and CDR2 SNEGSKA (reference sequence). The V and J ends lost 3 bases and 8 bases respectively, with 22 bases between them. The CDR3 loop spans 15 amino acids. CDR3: CSARKFALGGEEAFF. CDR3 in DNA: TGCAGTGCTAGGAAATTCGCCCTGGGGGGCGAGGAAGCTTTCTTT.

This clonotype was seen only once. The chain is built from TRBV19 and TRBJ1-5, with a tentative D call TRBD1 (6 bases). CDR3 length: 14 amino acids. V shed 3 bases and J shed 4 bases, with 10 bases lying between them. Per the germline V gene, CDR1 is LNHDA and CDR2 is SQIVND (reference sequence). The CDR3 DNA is TGTGCCAGTAGTATTAGGACAGAGAATCAGCCCCAGCATTTT. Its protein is CASSIRTENQPQHF.

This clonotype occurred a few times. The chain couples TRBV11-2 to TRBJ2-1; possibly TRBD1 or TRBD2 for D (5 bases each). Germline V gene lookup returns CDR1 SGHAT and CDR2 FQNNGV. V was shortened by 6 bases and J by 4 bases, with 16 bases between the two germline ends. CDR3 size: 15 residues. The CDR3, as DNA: TGTGCCAGCAGGTTCGAGAGGGGCGAATACAATGAGCAGTTCTTC. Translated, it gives CASRFERGEYNEQFF.